This T cell receptor (beta chain) derives from a study of blood T cell repertoires in COVID-19 (dated by TCRdb to the early 2020s). About the study as a whole: Samples covering the acute and convalescent phases of COVID-19 were provided by collaborators in the United States, Italy and Spain. The material from the prospective study consisted of cDNA or gDNA derived from T cells, B-cell-depleted T cells, or PBMCs. Deeply sampled blood TCRbeta repertoires from subjects exposed to, actively infected with, or recovered from COVID-19 were included in the dataset. The repertoires were released in a freely available public database intended as a resource for research on the immune response to SARS-CoV-2. The samples were drawn from two sources: the first 160 participants of the ongoing ImmuneRACE study, and 1,200 or so subjects contributed by 6 global collaborators. Nearly every sample came with metadata listing a de-identified subject ID, COVID-19 status, age in years and sex. Where available, HLA class I and class II types were taken from metadata supplied by the sample provider and were not determined by assay-based typing. Overall study outcomes, separate from this receptor: Clinical and demographic metadata were provided uncurated, with the amount varying by source and participant.

Turning to this clone: This clone's antigen is unknown. No base qualities exist here, and no much larger clone lies one base off it.

V is cut back by 5 bases and J by 1 base, with 9 bases in the junction unmatched. CDR1 SGHRS and CDR2 YFSETQ are derived from the germline V gene. The CDR3 measures 16 amino acids from cysteine to phenylalanine. The DNA shown is the 48-base CDR3, in frame from base 1. Participants in the prospective study were enrolled through a virtual design, were aged roughly 18 to 90 years, and lived in roughly 26 United States geographic areas. To assign participants to cohorts, the prospective study relied on clinical history that participants themselves reported in a screening survey and a study questionnaire. Recovered participants in ImmuneRACE Cohort 3 were defined as having two consecutive negative NP/OP PCR tests, clearance from a healthcare professional, or resolution of symptoms. In the prospective study, mobile phlebotomists collected whole blood, serum and a nasopharyngeal or oropharyngeal swab from each participant. Additional blood draws and questionnaires over a 2-month period could optionally be provided by prospective study participants. Before DNA extraction, blood samples from the prospective study were shipped at room temperature or frozen.

TCRbeta CDR3 regions were amplified from genomic DNA using the immunoSEQ Assay, a bias-controlled multiplex PCR. The authors' analysis ran thus. Nucleated cell counts per sample were estimated from amplification of reference gene primers within the assay. To quantify the absolute abundance of each unique TCRbeta CDR3 rearrangement, sequence reads were collapsed and filtered. For each sample, productive Simpson clonality was calculated by taking the square root of Simpson's diversity index across productive rearrangements. This is the immuneACCESS table as TCRdb keeps it, with only in-frame sequences that have V and J called. A part of the clones is gone; compared with another copy, unresolved V genes explain less than half, and the rest is unexplained. For V, J and clone size, that table is used; D and trimming come from the DNA. Recorded for this sample are about 130,000 clones; 65% to 90% of them occurred a single time. The top ten clonotypes cover roughly 2.2% of the sample.

The receptor was isolated from a woman in her 50s who had recovered from COVID-19. The sample consisted of PBMCs or T cells enriched from blood (not recorded which). The sequence joins TRBV5-1 to TRBJ2-3, with 8 junctional bases fitting TRBD1. CDR3 reads: CASSRTGTQRTDTQYF. The nucleotide sequence is TGCGCCAGCAGTAGGACAGGGACACAGCGCACAGATACGCAGTATTTT. With the rest looked up from the reference TRBV5-1 and TRBJ2-3 genes rather than sequenced, the full variable domain is KAGVTQTPRYLIKTRGQQVTLSCSPISGHRSVSWYQQTPGQGLQFLFEYFSETQRNKGNFPGRFSGRQFSNSRSEMNVSTLELGDSALYLCASSRTGTQRTDTQYFGPGTRLTVL.